Listed below are T cell receptor beta chains from one sample, sequenced in a study of blood T cells in healthy people across ages. TCRdb reprocessed the 5' RACE reads with MiXCR, giving one entry per CDR3 protein. This table holds 1,800,000 or so distinct CDR3 sequences, about 39% found once. Specimen: blood. All receptors derive from a human donor in good health. CDR3s include the opening cysteine and the closing phenylalanine or tryptophan. D genes are given only for firm matches.

TRBV28	.	TRBJ2-7	CASTSPYEQYF
TRBV12-3/TRBV12-4	.	TRBJ2-3	CASSLAGGNTDTQYF
TRBV28	TRBD1	TRBJ2-4	CASRGTGRGYGQYF
TRBV6-5	.	TRBJ2-2	CASSYRSGELFF
TRBV6-5	.	TRBJ2-3	CASSFGYRPDTQYF
TRBV7-3	.	TRBJ2-5	CASSLLGRRIETQYF
TRBV4-2	.	TRBJ2-3	CASSPRQGGYGDTQYF
TRBV3-1	.	TRBJ1-2	CASSIGQAKPYGYTF
TRBV10-3	.	TRBJ2-1	CAIAGGTGYDEQFF
TRBV27	.	TRBJ2-7	CASISSSCEQYF
TRBV5-4	TRBD2	TRBJ2-2	CASSRGGSTGELFF
TRBV7-6	.	TRBJ2-3	CASSLALGIFTDTQYF
TRBV20-1	.	TRBJ2-5	CSARLGSLQETQYF
TRBV11-2	TRBD2	TRBJ2-1	CASSSNRRGAYNEQFF
TRBV3-1	.	TRBJ1-1	CASSQSREAFF
TRBV7-3	TRBD1	TRBJ2-5	CASSLLGDREETQYF
TRBV7-6	.	TRBJ2-6	CASSSASSGANVLTF
TRBV5-1	.	TRBJ1-2	CASSSDNVYGYTF
TRBV20-1	.	.	CSATSHQGVLYEQYF
TRBV15	.	TRBJ1-2	CATSRERVSDYGYTF
TRBV12-3/TRBV12-4	TRBD1	TRBJ1-2	CASTGTEVGYTF
TRBV11-2	TRBD1	TRBJ2-7	CASSWSRGSYEQYF
TRBV4-2	TRBD2	TRBJ2-1	CASSQGGLAGRISYNEQFF
TRBV6-5	.	TRBJ1-2	CASSRGPLGDGYTF
TRBV5-1	.	TRBJ2-7	CASSFDGNPSYEQYF